This T cell receptor beta chain came from a study of T cell repertoires in cytomegalovirus infection. Study overall: Through public TCR beta signatures, both CMV infection and matching HLA type were indicated. Broader study findings: Totalled public TCR beta family frequency picked out people who carried CMV plus the relevant HLA. The ex vivo response was dominated by HLA-C-restricted CMV-specific TCR beta clonotypes.

TCRdb independently ran MiXCR on the reads; one entry per CDR3 protein. The sample yields around 550,000 distinct CDR3 sequences, approximately 25% seen once. This clonotype was counted only a few times. Its antigen is not identified. The sequenced sample was PBMCs. This sequence originates from a human donor in good health (CMV status not recorded). Some clones in this sample may be carry-over from other donors' samples.

The CDR3 sequence is CASSQDLRAGGPGELFF. The CDR3 DNA follows: TGCGCCAGCAGCCAAGATTTGCGAGCGGGAGGGCCCGGGGAGCTGTTTTTT. The chain couples TRBV4-3 to TRBJ2-2; 10 bases line up with TRBD2. This CDR3 has 17 amino acids. Germline V gene lookup returns CDR1 LGHNA and CDR2 YSLEER. V trimming: 0 bases; J trimming: 6 bases; junction bases outside the gene matches: 7.